Below are 18 T cell receptor beta chains sequenced from a single sample in a study of radiation and T cells in renal cell carcinoma. Noted time point: baseline pretreatment blood. Stated treatment: 15 Gy SBRT to primary tumor, nephrectomy 4 weeks later. Generated by immunoSEQ multiplex PCR, the TCRdb table keeps only in-frame clones and is missing some. Of roughly 100,000 clones in the sample, 82% were seen once. Sequences were derived from blood, sampled from a patient whose treatment included radiotherapy and nephrectomy. All receptors come from a man in his sixties with renal cell carcinoma.

Note on this clone: The same CDR3 can be traced to other DNA sequences in this sample. The CDR3 sequence is CASSLGILAGETQYF. CDR3 nucleotide sequence: TGTGCCAGCAGTTTGGGAATCCTCGCTGGAGAGACCCAGTACTTC. This chain joins TRBV27 and TRBJ2-5; D call uncertain. Germline V gene sequence: CDR1 MNHEY, CDR2 SMNVEV (reference sequence). Trimming stripped 3 bases from V and 4 bases from J, with 15 bases between. The CDR3 length is 15 residues.

The chain carries TRBV19 and TRBJ2-1; a weak D match, TRBD2 (6 bases). Germline V CDR1 and CDR2: LNHDA, SQIVND (reference sequence). The V end lost 7 bases, the J end lost 4 bases, and 14 bases lay between the germline ends. The CDR3 has 14 residues. The CDR3 here is CASNLADRYNEQFF. The CDR3 coding sequence is TGTGCCAGTAATTTAGCGGACCGATACAATGAGCAGTTCTTC.

The count of this clone is one. The gene calls are TRBV6-1 and TRBJ2-7; D might be TRBD1 (6 bases). The CDR3 runs to 14 residues. V was cut by 10 bases and J by 1 base, with 17 bases left in between. Germline V gene lookup returns CDR1 MNHNS and CDR2 SASEGT. CDR3 amino acids: CATKRTAESYEQYF. CDR3 nucleotide sequence: TGTGCCACCAAACGGACAGCCGAGTCCTACGAGCAGTACTTC.

Notes on this clone: The germline gene is not matched at one end of the junction; a read error may be the cause. This chain connects TRBV18 to TRBJ2-1, with D unclear. This CDR3 region has 14 residues. In germline, CDR1 is KGHSH, CDR2 LQKENI. The CDR3 coding sequence is TGTGCCAGCTCACCTTCTGGCCCCTACAACGAGCAGTTCTTC. This sequence encodes CASSPSGPYNEQFF.

V and J are TRBV4-1 and TRBJ1-2; no firm D call. The CDR3 loop spans 13 amino acids. The germline V gene encodes CDR1 MGHRA and CDR2 YSYEKL. V was shortened by 0 bases and J by 6 bases, with 8 bases between the two germline ends. CDR3 sequence: CASSQDSWDGYTF. CDR3 nucleotides: TGCGCCAGCAGCCAAGATTCGTGGGATGGCTACACCTTC.

This chain uses TRBV6-1 with TRBJ1-5; D not certain. CDR3 length: 16 residues. V was cut by 1 base and J by 7 bases, with 17 bases left in between. CDR1 is MNHNS and CDR2 is SASEGT in the germline V gene. The CDR3 protein is CASSEEVTRIWQPQHF. DNA for the CDR3: TGTGCCAGCAGTGAAGAGGTGACACGGATATGGCAGCCCCAGCATTTT.

The genes are TRBV14 and TRBJ2-2; D gene unclear. From germline, CDR1 is SGHDN and CDR2 FVKESK. V gave up 5 bases and J gave up 7 bases, with 14 bases separating them. The CDR3 length is 14 residues. The CDR3 DNA sequence: TGTGCCAGCAGCGCCCGAAGAACAAACGGGGAGCTGTTTTTT. Translating gives CASSARRTNGELFF.

This chain links TRBV2 with TRBJ2-5; no definite D call. The J call may be wrong; the DNA end is better matched by TRBJ2-7. CDR1 SNHLY and CDR2 FYNNEI come from the germline V gene. The CDR3 has 12 residues. The CDR3 is CASLRDTYEQYF. In DNA, the CDR3 is TGTGCCAGCCTCCGTGACACCTACGAGCAGTACTTC.

The V and J genes are TRBV28 and TRBJ1-2; D remains ambiguous. The length of the CDR3 is 11 residues. Germline loops: CDR1 MDHEN, CDR2 SYDVKM. V gave up 5 bases and J gave up 7 bases, with 8 bases separating them. The CDR3 sequence: CASSTRVGYTF. CDR3 coding DNA: TGTGCCAGCAGTACCCGAGTTGGCTACACCTTC.

The chain links TRBV7-7 to TRBJ2-1; D is unclear. The CDR3 runs to 15 residues. From germline, CDR1 is SSHAT and CDR2 FNYEAQ (reference sequence). V was clipped by 2 bases and J by 0 bases, with 8 bases between them. The CDR3: CASSLRASSYNEQFF. CDR3 DNA sequence: TGTGCCAGCAGCTTAAGGGCGAGCTCCTACAATGAGCAGTTCTTC.

The rearrangement links TRBV7-9 to TRBJ2-3; TRBD1 is a possible D gene (6 bases). Germline V gives CDR1 SEHNR, CDR2 FQNEAQ (reference sequence). The CDR3 length is 14 residues. Between the trimmed V and J ends, which lost 6 bases and 6 bases, there was a span of 16 bases. CDR3 amino acids: CASSSRQARDTQYF. For the CDR3, the DNA is TGTGCCAGCAGTTCACGACAGGCAAGGGATACGCAGTATTTT.

This clone appeared once. The chain carries TRBV19 and TRBJ2-2, with no clear D. Trimming shortened V by 3 bases and J by 0 bases, and 5 bases separated the two germline ends. The length of the CDR3 is 14 residues. The V gene's germline CDR1 is LNHDA and CDR2 SQIVND (reference sequence). CDR3 amino acids: CASSIGTNTGELFF. The CDR3, as DNA: TGTGCCAGTAGTATCGGTACGAACACCGGGGAGCTGTTTTTT. Full variable domain (missing parts from reference TRBV19 and TRBJ2-2): DGGITQSPKYLFRKEGQNVTLSCEQNLNHDAMYWYRQDPGQGLRLIYYSQIVNDFQKGDIAEGYSVSREKKESFPLTVTSAQKNPTAFYLCASSIGTNTGELFFGEGSRLTVL.

The V gene is TRBV7-9, the J gene TRBJ2-1; 12 bases agree with TRBD2. The CDR3 extends over 16 amino acids. V was clipped by 5 bases and J by 5 bases; unmatched bases: 7. CDR1 is SEHNR, CDR2 FQNEAQ, per germline (reference sequence). Written as DNA, the CDR3 is TGTGCCAGCAGCACCCAGACTAGCGGGAGTCACAATGAGCAGTTCTTC. The encoded protein is CASSTQTSGSHNEQFF. Filled out from reference TRBV7-9 and TRBJ2-1, the complete variable domain reads DTGVSQNPRHKITKRGQNVTFRCDPISEHNRLYWYRQTLGQGPEFLTYFQNEAQLEKSRLLSDRFSAERPKGSFSTLEIQRTEQGDSAMYLCASSTQTSGSHNEQFFGPGTRLTVL.

The chain joins TRBV7-3 to TRBJ1-2; 7 bases are a match to TRBD1. The junction had 9 bases not matched to a gene; V was cut back by 2 bases and J by 3 bases. Germline CDR1 is SGHTA and CDR2 is FQGTGA. The CDR3 runs 16 residues. In DNA form, the CDR3 reads TGTGCCAGCAGCTTAGAGTGGGACAGCGTCTACTATGGCTACACCTTC. It is translated as CASSLEWDSVYYGYTF.

The chain links TRBV27 to TRBJ1-2; 7 bases line up with TRBD1. The V and J ends lost 5 bases and 8 bases, in that order; junction bases with no gene match: 8. The CDR3 has 13 amino acids. Germline V lookup: CDR1 MNHEY, CDR2 SMNVEV (reference sequence). CDR3 sequence (DNA): TGTGCCAGCAGTCCAGGACAGGAATACGGCTACACCTTC. Translated, it gives CASSPGQEYGYTF.

The chain employs TRBV10-3 and TRBJ2-1; the match to TRBD2 covers 8 bases. The trim removed 2 bases at V and 12 bases at J, leaving 6 bases unmatched. The CDR3 extends over 13 amino acids. CDR1 is ENHRY, CDR2 SYGVKD, per germline. The CDR3 nucleotides are TGTGCCATCAGTGAGATAGTAGCGGGGATGCAGTTCTTC. Translating it yields CAISEIVAGMQFF.

The V gene is TRBV5-4, the J gene TRBJ2-3; 12 bases agree with TRBD2. CDR1 and CDR2 from the germline V gene are SGHNT and YYREEE (reference sequence). This CDR3 region has 15 residues. The ends lost 3 bases at V and 4 bases at J; junction bases unmatched: 3. CDR3 residues: CASSSSGRGSDTQYF. The CDR3 DNA reads TGTGCCAGCAGCTCTAGCGGGAGGGGGTCAGATACGCAGTATTTT.

This chain connects TRBV5-4 to TRBJ2-3; 10 positions match TRBD2. This CDR3 contains 16 residues. Germline CDR1 SGHNT, CDR2 YYREEE (reference sequence). V was pared by 3 bases and J by 4 bases, with 8 bases of the junction left unmatched. The CDR3 coding sequence is TGTGCCAGCAGCTACCCCCAGCGGGAGGGCGCAGATACGCAGTATTTT. This codes for CASSYPQREGADTQYF.